This T cell receptor beta chain appears in the sequencing data of a study of early T cells in non-severe SARS-CoV-2 infection. At the level of the study: Chains stayed unpaired after sequencing of bulk RNA from unsorted whole blood.

As regards this clonotype: The antigen is undetermined.

Study-wide results and caveats: Anti-spike CD8 specificities were favored by VDJdb matching, whose results missed private and CD4 specificities.

Unique molecular identifiers were attached to individual cDNA molecules. TCRdb reprocessed the 5' RACE reads with MiXCR, giving one entry per CDR3 protein. The data hold around 79,000 distinct CDR3 sequences, with roughly 12% observed a single time. This CDR3 is built from 17 residues. Germline V gives CDR1 SGHAT, CDR2 FQDESV (reference sequence). J lost 6 bases, V lost 7 bases, and 19 bases had no gene match. The J gene is TRBJ1-1, the V gene TRBV11-1; 8 bases are a match to TRBD1. Specimen: whole blood, collected at baseline. This sequence was found in an adult who was a healthcare worker with PCR-confirmed SARS-CoV-2 infection or an uninfected control (not recorded which). The CDR3 nucleotides are TGTGCCAGCACCCCCTACAGGGGGAGTCAGAGTATCGCTGAAGCTTTCTTT. Protein: CASTPYRGSQSIAEAFF.